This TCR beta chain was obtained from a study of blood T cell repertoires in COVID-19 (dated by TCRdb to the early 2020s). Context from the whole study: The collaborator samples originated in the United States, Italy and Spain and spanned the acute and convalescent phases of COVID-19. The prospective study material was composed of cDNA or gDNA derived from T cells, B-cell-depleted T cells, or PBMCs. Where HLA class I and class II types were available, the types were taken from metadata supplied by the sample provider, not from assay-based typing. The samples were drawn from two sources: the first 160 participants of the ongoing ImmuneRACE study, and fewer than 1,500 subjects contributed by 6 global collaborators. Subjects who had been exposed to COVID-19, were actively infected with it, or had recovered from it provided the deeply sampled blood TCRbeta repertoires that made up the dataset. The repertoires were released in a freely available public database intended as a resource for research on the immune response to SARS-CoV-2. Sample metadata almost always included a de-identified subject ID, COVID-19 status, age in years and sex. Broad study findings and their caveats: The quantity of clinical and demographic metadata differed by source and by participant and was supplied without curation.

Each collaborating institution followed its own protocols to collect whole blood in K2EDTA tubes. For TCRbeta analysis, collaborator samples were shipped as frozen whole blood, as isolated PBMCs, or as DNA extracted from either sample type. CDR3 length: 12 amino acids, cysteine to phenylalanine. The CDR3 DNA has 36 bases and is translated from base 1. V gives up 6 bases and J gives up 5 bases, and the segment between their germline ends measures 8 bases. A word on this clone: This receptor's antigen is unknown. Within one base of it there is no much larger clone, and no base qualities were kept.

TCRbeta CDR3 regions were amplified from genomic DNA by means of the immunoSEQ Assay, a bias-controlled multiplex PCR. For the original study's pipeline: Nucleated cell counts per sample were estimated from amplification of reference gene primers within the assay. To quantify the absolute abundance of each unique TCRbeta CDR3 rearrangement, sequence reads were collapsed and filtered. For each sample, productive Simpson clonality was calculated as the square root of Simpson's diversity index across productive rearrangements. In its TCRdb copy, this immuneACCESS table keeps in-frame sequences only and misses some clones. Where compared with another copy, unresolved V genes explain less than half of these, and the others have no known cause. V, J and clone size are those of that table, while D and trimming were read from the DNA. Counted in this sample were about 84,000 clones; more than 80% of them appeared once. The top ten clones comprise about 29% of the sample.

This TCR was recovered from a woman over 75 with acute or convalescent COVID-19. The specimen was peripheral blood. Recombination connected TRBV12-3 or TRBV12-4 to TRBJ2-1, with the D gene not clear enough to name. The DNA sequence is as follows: TGTGCCAGCAGCTTCTATCACAATGAGCAGTTCTTC. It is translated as CASSFYHNEQFF.